This TCR beta chain was found in a study of OX40 agonist ivuxolimab in advanced cancers. Overall study results and limits: Low normalized T-cell clonal expansion was additionally recorded for some nonresponders. Expanded clones tended on average to be more numerous among CD8+ T cells than CD4+.

Autoimmune disease history or systemic immunosuppression excluded patients. V shed 4 bases and J shed 9 bases, with 10 bases lying between them. Germline lookup yields CDR1 SEHNR and CDR2 FQNEAQ (reference sequence). The CDR3 has 12 amino acids. TCRdb's table, derived via immunoSEQ multiplex PCR, lists solely in-frame clones and lacks some. The sample holds tens of thousands of clones, 80% to 90% seen once. Comment on this clone: As yet, its antigen is unknown.

The input for sequencing was CD4+ or CD8+ T cells sorted from blood, taken in a trial of the OX40 agonist ivuxolimab. This receptor was identified in an adult with an advanced solid tumor such as melanoma, head and neck, liver or kidney cancer. The chain joins TRBV7-9 to TRBJ2-1; no reliable D call. The DNA of the CDR3 is TGTGCCAGCAGCTCGGCCAATAGTGAGCAGTTCTTC. Residues: CASSSANSEQFF.